Detailed here is one T cell receptor (beta chain). This clonotype was seen ten or more times. No cognate antigen has been identified for it. No base quality values were provided; no much bigger clone lies one nucleotide off. The library relied on PCR. Sequencing was carried out with an Illumina HiSeq 2500. Molecular barcoding was employed in the preparation of TCR libraries, with unique molecular identifiers being used to normalize TCRbeta repertoire quantification. The public reads were reanalyzed by TCRdb: fastp trimming at Q25, MiXCR alignment, in-frame beta chains only. Rows with a matching CDR3 protein are joined into one entry that keeps the most common DNA and genes. Recorded for this sample are around 240,000 distinct CDR3 sequences; under 9.5% of them occurred a single time. The leading ten clones occupy roughly 5.8% of the sample. The treatment or condition label here, explained by the study, means: allogeneic hematopoietic cell transplantation with graft depleted of TCRalphabeta T cells and CD19 B cells. The children who served as transplant recipients had been given grafts of TCRalphabeta/CD19-depleted allogeneic hematopoietic cells.

The CDR3 numbers 15 residues from cysteine through phenylalanine. CDR3 DNA is the only sequence kept; it has 45 bases, read in frame from the first base. A distance of 15 bases separates the germline ends of V and J, which lose 6 bases and 0 bases respectively. The data originate from a study of T-cell reconstitution after alpha-beta-depleted transplantation in children (dated by TCRdb to about 2016). For context, the study as a whole: T-cell immune reconstitution after TCRalphabeta/CD19-depleted allogeneic hematopoietic cell transplantation in children was quantitatively tracked in the study by means of TCR repertoire profiling. Overall study results and their limits: Over the following months the frequencies of hyperexpanded clones went down, and after one year T-cell counts and TCRbeta diversity were mostly credited to newly produced T cells. The apparently early recovery of alphabetaT-cell counts about two months after transplant reportedly depended on only several hundred rapidly expanded clones that came from non-depleted graft cells. The high TCRbeta diversity at day 60 in some patients was ascribed to recipient T cells and intrathymic progenitors that had survived conditioning.

The specimen comprised PBMCs, mostly from graft donor cells, sampled 180 days after TCRalphabeta/CD19-depleted stem cell transplant. Rearrangement joined TRBV12-3 or TRBV12-4 to TRBJ2-7; a tentative D match to TRBD1 spans 6 bases. This clonotype was sampled from a male patient younger than 18 who had a stem cell transplant for acute lymphoblastic leukemia, so the T cells may come from the graft donor. The nucleotide sequence reads as follows: TGTGCCAGCAGCCAGGGACACTTGAGCTCCTACGAGCAGTACTTC. Translated, this gives CASSQGHLSSYEQYF.